The sequence of this TCR beta chain was determined in a study of shared clonotypes between healthy human individuals. The study's findings and limits: The naive CD4 repertoires of several donors were compared, and around 4.7% of clonotypes were shared. Generation probabilities of non-shared clonotypes were lower (relative to those shared by all four donors).

On this clone itself: Its antigen is currently unknown.

In the naive CD8 group, cells lacked CD45RO and were positively selected for CCR7, so terminally differentiated effector memory CD45RA+ cells were left out. Method: immunoSEQ multiplex PCR; TCRdb's copy keeps in-frame clones and lacks some. This sample carries more than 600,000 clones, about 91% of them seen once, and the ten largest clones take more than 20%. In germline, CDR1 is MNHNS, CDR2 SASEGT. Trimming left V 5 bases short and J 1 base short, with 13 bases between. This CDR3 contains 15 residues. The sample comprised naive CD8+ T cells sorted from blood. This chain links TRBV6-1 with TRBJ2-3; D is ambiguous. This sequence originates from a man aged 30 to 39 in good health. The CDR3 coding sequence is TGTGCCAGCAGTCACCCCCCGGCGGGCACAGATACGCAGTATTTT. Translating it yields CASSHPPAGTDTQYF.